The entry that follows covers one T cell receptor beta chain sequence. Its antigen is not identified. With random hexamers, about 0.45 to 1 ug RNA was reverse transcribed. TCRdb passed the immunoSEQ multiplex PCR reads through MiXCR, listing each CDR3 protein once. Of 200,000 or so distinct CDR3 sequences listed, roughly 96% are singletons. This sample was taken from a study of CD8 T cells in Susac syndrome. Study results and limitations: The study acknowledged a relatively small number of individuals in its TCR sequencing and HLA analysis.

CD8+ and CD4+ blood T cells underwent TCR beta sequencing. Negative isolation was used for CD8+ and CD4+ T cells and FACS enrichment for TEMRA cells. The V end was cut by 1 base, the J end by 2 bases, with 8 bases between. Germline V gene data show CDR1 as LNHNV and CDR2 as YYDKDF (reference sequence). The CDR3 consists of 14 residues. V and J are TRBV15 and TRBJ1-2; D remains unclear. Sequencing was done on a sample of CD4+ T cells from PBMCs. The TCR sequence derives from a human donor with multiple sclerosis. The CDR3 sequence is CATSRAWENYGYTF. The CDR3 nucleotides read TGTGCCACCAGCAGAGCTTGGGAAAACTATGGCTACACCTTC.